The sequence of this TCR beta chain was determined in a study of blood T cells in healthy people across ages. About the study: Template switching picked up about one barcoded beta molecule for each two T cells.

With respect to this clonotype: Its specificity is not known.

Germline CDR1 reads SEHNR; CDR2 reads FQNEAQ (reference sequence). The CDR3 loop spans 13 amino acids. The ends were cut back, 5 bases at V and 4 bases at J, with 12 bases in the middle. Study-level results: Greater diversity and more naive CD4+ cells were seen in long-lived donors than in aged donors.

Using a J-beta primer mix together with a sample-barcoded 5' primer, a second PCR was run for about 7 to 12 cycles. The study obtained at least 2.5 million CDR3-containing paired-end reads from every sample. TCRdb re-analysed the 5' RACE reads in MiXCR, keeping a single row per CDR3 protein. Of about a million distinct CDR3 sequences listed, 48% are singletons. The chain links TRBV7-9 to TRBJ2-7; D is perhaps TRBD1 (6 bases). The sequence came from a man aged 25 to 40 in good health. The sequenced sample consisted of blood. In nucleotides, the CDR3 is TGTGCCAGCAGCGCCGGGACAATGTACGAGCAGTACTTC. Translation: CASSAGTMYEQYF.